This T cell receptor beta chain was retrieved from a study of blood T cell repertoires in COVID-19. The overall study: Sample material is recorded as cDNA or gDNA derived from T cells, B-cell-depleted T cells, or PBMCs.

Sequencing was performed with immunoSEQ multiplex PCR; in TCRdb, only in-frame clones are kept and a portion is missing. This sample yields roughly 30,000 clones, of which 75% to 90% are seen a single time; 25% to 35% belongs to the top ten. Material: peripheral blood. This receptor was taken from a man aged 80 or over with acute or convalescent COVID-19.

CDR3 sequence reads: CASSGQGNTEAFF. The CDR3 DNA is TGTGCCAGCAGTGGACAGGGCAACACTGAAGCTTTCTTT. The V gene is TRBV2, the J gene TRBJ1-1, with 7 bases lining up with TRBD1. Germline-derived CDR1 and CDR2 are SNHLY and FYNNEI. The CDR3 has 13 residues. The V segment lost 4 bases and the J segment 2 bases; nucleotides outside the gene matches: 1.